This T cell receptor (beta chain) was sequenced in a study of Tregs in tolerant kidney transplant recipients. V lost 6 bases and J lost 7; bases outside the gene matches: 9. The CDR3 has 15 amino acids. Germline loops: CDR1 MNHNS, CDR2 SASEGT. Study observations and caveats: Antigen-driven expansion was suggested because donor-specific Tregs expanded more than all Tregs in tolerant patients. This study did not directly address biological reproducibility. Some patients' samples used different primers over time, so nucleotide sequences weren't comparable.

Worth noting for this clone: Its antigen is still unknown.

TCRdb keeps only in-frame clones here, not all; method: immunoSEQ multiplex PCR. The sample has some 70,000 clones; around nine tenths are singletons. The source is a human donor who received a combined kidney and bone marrow transplant. The source was CD4+ T cells from blood, collected before the transplant. The chain is built from TRBV6-1 and TRBJ2-2; TRBD1 matches at 9 bases. The CDR3 nucleotides read TGTGCCAGCAGGGTACAGGGGGCGCTTGGCGGGGAGCTGTTTTTT. Protein sequence: CASRVQGALGGELFF.